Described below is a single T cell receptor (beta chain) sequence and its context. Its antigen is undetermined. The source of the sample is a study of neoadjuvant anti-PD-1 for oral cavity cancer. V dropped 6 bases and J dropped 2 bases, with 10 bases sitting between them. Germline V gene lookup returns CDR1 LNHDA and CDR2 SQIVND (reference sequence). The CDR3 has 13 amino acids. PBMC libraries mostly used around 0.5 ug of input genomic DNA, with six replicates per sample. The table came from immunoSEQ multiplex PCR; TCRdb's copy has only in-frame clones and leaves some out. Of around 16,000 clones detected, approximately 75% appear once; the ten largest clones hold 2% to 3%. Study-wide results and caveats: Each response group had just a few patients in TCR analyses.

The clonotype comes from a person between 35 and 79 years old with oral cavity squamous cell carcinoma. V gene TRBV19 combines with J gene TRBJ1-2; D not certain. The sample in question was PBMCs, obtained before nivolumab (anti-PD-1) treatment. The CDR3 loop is CASSPDNNYGYTF. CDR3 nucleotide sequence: TGTGCCAGTAGCCCTGACAACAACTATGGCTACACCTTC.